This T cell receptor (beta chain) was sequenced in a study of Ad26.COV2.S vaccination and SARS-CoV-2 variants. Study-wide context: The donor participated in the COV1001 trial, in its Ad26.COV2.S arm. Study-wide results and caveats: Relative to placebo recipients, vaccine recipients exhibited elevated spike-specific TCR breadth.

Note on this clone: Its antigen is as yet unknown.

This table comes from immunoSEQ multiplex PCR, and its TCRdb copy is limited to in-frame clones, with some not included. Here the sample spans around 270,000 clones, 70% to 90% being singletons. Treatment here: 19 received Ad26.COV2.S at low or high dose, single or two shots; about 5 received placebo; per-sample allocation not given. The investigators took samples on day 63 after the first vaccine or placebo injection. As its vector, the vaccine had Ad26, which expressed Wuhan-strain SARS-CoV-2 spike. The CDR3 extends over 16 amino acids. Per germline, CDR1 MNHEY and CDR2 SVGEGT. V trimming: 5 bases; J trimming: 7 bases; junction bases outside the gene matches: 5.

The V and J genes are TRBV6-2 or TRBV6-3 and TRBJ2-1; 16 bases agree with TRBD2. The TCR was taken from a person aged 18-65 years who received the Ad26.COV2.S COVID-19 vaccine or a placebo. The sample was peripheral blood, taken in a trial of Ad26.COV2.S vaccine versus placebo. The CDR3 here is CASSDGTSGGANEQFF. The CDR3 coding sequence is TGTGCCAGCAGTGACGGGACTAGCGGGGGGGCGAATGAGCAGTTCTTC.